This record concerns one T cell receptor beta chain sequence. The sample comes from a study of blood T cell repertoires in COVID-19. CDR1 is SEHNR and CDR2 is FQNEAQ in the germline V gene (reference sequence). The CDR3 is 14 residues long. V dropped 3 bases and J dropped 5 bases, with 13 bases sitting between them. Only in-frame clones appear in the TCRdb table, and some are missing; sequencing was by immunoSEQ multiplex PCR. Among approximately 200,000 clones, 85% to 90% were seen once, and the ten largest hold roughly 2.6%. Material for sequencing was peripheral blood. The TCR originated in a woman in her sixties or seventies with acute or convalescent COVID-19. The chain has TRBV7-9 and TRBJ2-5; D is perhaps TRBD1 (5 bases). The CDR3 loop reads CASSLSGQRETQYF. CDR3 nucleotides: TGTGCCAGCAGCTTGTCAGGGCAACGGGAGACCCAGTACTTC.